The following is a TCR beta chain sequence with its context. No antigen is known for it. A read error may account for a junction end that differs from germline. This entry belongs to a study of regulatory T cells in long-lasting Graves disease. Study-wide results and caveats: TCR diversity was lower in persistent Graves' patients than in newly diagnosed ones.

The time point: persistent/refractory GD, antithyroid drugs over 5 years with positive TRAb. Extracted RNA from PBMCs served as the source of the TCR library. CDR1 is SEHNR and CDR2 is FQNEAQ in the germline V gene (reference sequence). The CDR3 runs to 12 residues. Through Arm-PCR of CDR3 regions and iRepertoire HTBI primers, TCR beta libraries were built. A single record per CDR3 protein comes from TCRdb applying MiXCR to the multiplex PCR reads. The data show 400,000 or so distinct CDR3 sequences, 23% seen once. This chain links TRBV7-9 with TRBJ1-3; unclear D gene. Sequences were derived from peripheral blood mononuclear cells (PBMCs), sampled when the disease was refractory, from a patient treated with antithyroid drugs. The sequence was obtained from a female donor with Graves disease. The CDR3 reads CASSPSENTIYF. CDR3 coding DNA: TGTGCCAGCAGCCCGTCTGAAAACACCATATATTTT.